A single T cell receptor (beta chain) is shown here with its context. Its antigen is undetermined. The CDR3 consists of 13 residues. The germline CDR1 and CDR2 sequences are SGDLS and YYNGEE. The V and J ends lost 2 bases and 8 bases, in that order; junction bases with no gene match: 6. The data originate from a study of post-analysis software for immune sequencing data. Study context: Included courses were relapsing-remitting and secondary progressive multiple sclerosis; progressive-relapsing multiple sclerosis was also included.

Unique molecular identifiers were present in the TCR beta cDNA libraries. One entry per CDR3 protein results from TCRdb running MiXCR on the PCR reads. The table lists 650,000 to 850,000 distinct CDR3 sequences, approximately 53% of them singletons. Study-wide points: Included in a set of four or five TRBV segments more frequent in patients than controls were TRBV5-6, TRBV5-1 and TRBV20-1. When compared against controls, multiple sclerosis patients showed significantly lower normalized Chao1 diversity. By F measure, samples from a shared preparation batch strongly co-clustered.

The source is a girl aged 10 to 17 with multiple sclerosis. What was sequenced was blood. This chain joins TRBV9 and TRBJ1-2, with TRBD1 identical over 7 bases. This chain's CDR3 is CASSVDRASGYTF. The CDR3 nucleotides are TGTGCCAGCAGCGTTGACAGGGCCTCCGGCTACACCTTC.